Included here is one T cell receptor beta chain sequence, with context. Antigen specificity is unknown. The data were obtained in a study of response to subunit inactivated influenza vaccine. General study points: It was the authors' suggestion that each seasonal influenza vaccination recruits few new T cells.

V lost 3 bases and J lost 0, with 12 bases in between. This CDR3 spans 15 amino acids. Germline CDR1 and CDR2: DFQATT and SNEGSKA (reference sequence). Each CDR3 protein gets one entry after TCRdb re-called the RT-PCR reads with MiXCR. The table has about 520,000 distinct CDR3 sequences, roughly 7.6% seen once. The specimen comprised PBMCs from blood, sampled roughly 24 months after vaccination. This receptor was taken from a man aged 45 to 75 who received an inactivated influenza vaccine. This chain links TRBV20-1 with TRBJ2-1, with a possible D match to TRBD1 (6 bases). CDR3 nucleotide sequence: TGCAGTGCTAGGTCCGGACAGAGCTCCTACAATGAGCAGTTCTTC. Translating it yields CSARSGQSSYNEQFF.